This T cell receptor (beta chain) was sequenced for a study of OX40 agonist ivuxolimab in advanced cancers. In terms of the full investigation: Ivuxolimab was an agonistic, fully human IgG2 monoclonal antibody directed against OX40 (CD134), a costimulatory receptor. Prior anti-PD-1, anti-PD-L1 or anti-CTLA-4 therapy was permitted, and 40% of dose-escalation patients had received checkpoint inhibitors. Intravenous ivuxolimab was administered to patients every 2 weeks at six dose levels: 0.01, 0.1, 0.3, 1.5, 3 and 10 mg/kg. The paper describes the monotherapy dose-escalation part (N = 52 patients) of the phase I trial of ivuxolimab. The point of sequencing TCRbeta in the periphery was to test whether ivuxolimab changed TCR sequence diversity and drove clonal T-cell expansion. Partial responses occurred in three dose-escalation patients: two with cutaneous melanoma and one with hepatocellular carcinoma. A male proportion of 70% to 90% and a mean age of approximately 62 years, ranging from 23 to 79, were recorded for the dose-escalation cohort. Of the roughly 53 patients in dose escalation, about 20 had hepatocellular carcinoma, some 15 had melanoma, 9 had renal cell carcinoma and 9 had head and neck cancer.

The trial excluded patients who had a history of autoimmune disease or were on systemic immunosuppression. Peripheral blood for TCR sequencing was collected from all dose cohorts at baseline, on cycle 4 day 1, and on cycle 7 day 1. The samples were drawn from a first-in-human, open-label, multicenter phase I dose-escalation trial of ivuxolimab. Adults with locally advanced or metastatic melanoma, renal cell, hepatocellular, or head and neck squamous cell carcinoma were enrolled in the trial. Before TCR sequencing, CD4+ and CD8+ T cells were separately sorted from peripheral blood. For sequencing of the TCRbeta CDR3 region, genomic DNA was extracted from the sorted cells. The immunoSEQ Assay was used for sequencing of TCRbeta CDR3 regions. Not all clones reach the TCRdb copy of this immuneACCESS table, which keeps in-frame sequences only. Checked studies attribute under half of the gap to unresolved V genes and leave the rest unexplained. The sample profile shows just under 75,000 clones; approximately 90% of them were found once. Around 0.4% of the sample is held by the ten biggest clonotypes.

The full study reports these points: In the 0.1-3.0 mg/kg groups, partial responders had among the lowest normalized peripheral clonal expansion, particularly in CD8+ T cells. After ivuxolimab, CD8+ T cells had more expanded clones than CD4+ T cells on average. The antigen specificity of the peripheral T cells that underwent clonal expansion was not determined. At doses of 0.1 to 3.0 mg/kg, clonal expansion of both CD4+ and CD8+ blood T cells was observed from baseline to week 6. Low levels of normalized T-cell clonal expansion were also seen in some patients who did not respond.

Trimming removed 3 bases from V and 4 bases from J; the gene matches leave 4 bases unexplained. The CDR3 sequence holds 14 residues, the cysteine and phenylalanine included. Just the 42-base CDR3 DNA is kept, in frame starting at base 1. CDR1 is given as SGHNT and CDR2 as YENEEA, both from the germline V gene. This clone was observed a few times. What this receptor recognizes is not known. Nothing much larger sits one base from this clone, and base qualities are not available. The rearrangement joined TRBV11-3 to TRBJ2-5; TRBD2 lines up with 8 middle nucleotides. The receptor was isolated from an adult with an advanced solid tumor such as melanoma, head and neck, liver or kidney cancer. The starting material was CD4+ or CD8+ T cells sorted from blood, obtained in a trial of the OX40 agonist ivuxolimab. The CDR3 reads as follows: CASSFREGPETQYF. The sequence in DNA is TGTGCCAGCAGCTTCCGGGAGGGCCCAGAGACCCAGTACTTC.